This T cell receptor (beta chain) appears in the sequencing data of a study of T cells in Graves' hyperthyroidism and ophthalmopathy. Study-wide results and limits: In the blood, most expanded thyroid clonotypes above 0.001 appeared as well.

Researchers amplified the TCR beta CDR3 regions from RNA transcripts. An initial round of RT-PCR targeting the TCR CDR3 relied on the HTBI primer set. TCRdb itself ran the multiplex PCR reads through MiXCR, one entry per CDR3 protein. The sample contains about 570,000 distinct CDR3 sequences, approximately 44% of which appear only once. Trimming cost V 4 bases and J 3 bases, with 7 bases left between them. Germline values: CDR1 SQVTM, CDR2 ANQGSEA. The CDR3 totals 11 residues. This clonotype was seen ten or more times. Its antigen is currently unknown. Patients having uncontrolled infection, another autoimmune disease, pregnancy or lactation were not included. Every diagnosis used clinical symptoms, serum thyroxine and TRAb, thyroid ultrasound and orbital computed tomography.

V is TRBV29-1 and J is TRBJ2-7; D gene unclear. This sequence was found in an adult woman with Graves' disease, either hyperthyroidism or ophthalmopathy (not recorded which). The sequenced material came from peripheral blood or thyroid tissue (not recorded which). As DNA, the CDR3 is TGCAGCGTTGTCTACAGCTACGAGCAGTACTTC. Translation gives CSVVYSYEQYF.